One sample yielded the 18 T cell receptor beta chains listed below, sequenced in a study of T-cell memory formation after mild COVID-19. TCRdb redid the calling of the 5' RACE reads with MiXCR, one entry per CDR3 protein. The table includes under 650,000 distinct CDR3 sequences, roughly 18% detected once. Material for sequencing was PBMCs or a T cell subset sorted from them (not recorded which). Receptor source: an adult woman who had mild COVID-19 (a few samples of this study predate the infection). Cell type and time point are not known.

At least ten counts were recorded for this clonotype. The gene calls are TRBV4-3 and TRBJ2-3; 10 bases line up with TRBD2. This CDR3 contains 15 residues. The germline V gene encodes CDR1 LGHNA and CDR2 YSLEER. The J segment lost 4 bases and the V segment lost 1 base, leaving 2 bases of the junction unmatched. The chain's CDR3 is CASSQASGRADTQYF. CDR3 DNA sequence: TGCGCCAGCAGCCAAGCTAGCGGGAGAGCAGATACGCAGTATTTT.

The chain is built from TRBV6-6 and TRBJ2-7, with TRBD2 matching over 9 bases. This CDR3 has 14 amino acids. Germline V gives CDR1 MNHNY, CDR2 SVGAGI (reference sequence). Unmatched junction bases numbered 13, after V lost 7 bases and J lost 9 bases. CDR3 in amino acids: CASTQRAGGPSQYF. In DNA, the CDR3 is TGTGCCAGCACCCAACGGGCGGGAGGGCCGTCGCAGTACTTC.

V gene TRBV7-9 combines with J gene TRBJ1-1; D not certain. This CDR3 comprises 11 residues. V was shortened by 4 bases and J by 10 bases, with 10 bases between the two germline ends. Germline V gene data show CDR1 as SEHNR and CDR2 as FQNEAQ (reference sequence). The CDR3 nucleotides read TGTGCCAGCAGCTCCGTTTGGGGAGCTTTCTTT. Amino acid sequence: CASSSVWGAFF.

The J gene is TRBJ2-3, the V gene TRBV29-1; D may correspond to TRBD1 or TRBD2 (5 bases each). In germline, CDR1 is SQVTM, CDR2 ANQGSEA. V was clipped by 7 bases and J by 0 bases, with 5 bases between them. This CDR3 region has 11 residues. This CDR3 is CSGDSTDTQYF. The CDR3 nucleotides are TGCAGCGGGGACAGCACAGATACGCAGTATTTT.

This clonotype appeared once. This rearrangement joins TRBV24-1 to TRBJ2-3; D gene uncertain. Germline CDR1 KGHDR, CDR2 SFDVKD. V was cut by 9 bases and J by 0 bases, with 6 bases left in between. The CDR3 spans 12 residues. In DNA form, the CDR3 reads TGTGCCACCCAGTCTAGCACAGATACGCAGTATTTT. It is translated as CATQSSTDTQYF.

This clonotype came up a few times. The rearrangement uses TRBV20-1 and TRBJ1-2, with D perhaps matching TRBD1 (6 bases). CDR1 DFQATT and CDR2 SNEGSKA come from the germline V gene (reference sequence). The length of the CDR3 is 15 residues. V was pared by 3 bases and J by 3 bases, with 17 bases between. CDR3 DNA: TGCAGTGCTAGTCCCGGTACAGGGTTCGACTATGGCTACACCTTC. Amino acid sequence: CSASPGTGFDYGYTF.

In nucleotides, the CDR3 is TGCAGTGCTAGAGCTCCAGGGCGGAACACTGAAGCTTTCTTT. This sequence encodes CSARAPGRNTEAFF. The chain carries TRBV20-1 and TRBJ1-1; maybe TRBD1 (5 bases). CDR1 is DFQATT, CDR2 SNEGSKA, per germline (reference sequence). The CDR3 spans 14 residues. The V end was cut by 1 base, the J end by 1 base, with 10 bases between.

The chain links TRBV3-1 to TRBJ2-1; 8 bases line up with TRBD2. The germline V gene encodes CDR1 LGHDT and CDR2 YNNKEL (reference sequence). V gave up 3 bases and J gave up 0 bases; unmatched junction bases: 4. This CDR3 has 16 residues. Here the CDR3 reads CASSHWSGGSYNEQFF. CDR3 DNA: TGTGCCAGCAGCCACTGGAGCGGGGGCTCCTACAATGAGCAGTTCTTC.

This clonotype was detected only a few times. The rearrangement links TRBV29-1 to TRBJ2-3; D might be TRBD2 (5 bases). The CDR3 has 15 residues. Trimming pared 0 bases from V and 2 bases from J, leaving 12 bases between. Germline loops: CDR1 SQVTM, CDR2 ANQGSEA. The CDR3 nucleotides read TGCAGCGTTGAAGATCCTGCGGGCTACACAGATACGCAGTATTTT. Protein: CSVEDPAGYTDTQYF.

This clonotype was seen a few times. The V call is TRBV24-1, the J call TRBJ1-5; D is ambiguous. V dropped 3 bases and J dropped 2 bases, with 16 bases sitting between them. CDR1 is KGHDR and CDR2 is SFDVKD in the germline V gene. The CDR3 is 17 residues long. CDR3: CATSDPMGPTGNQPQHF. The CDR3 DNA sequence: TGTGCCACCAGTGATCCAATGGGCCCAACGGGCAATCAGCCCCAGCATTTT.

This clonotype has more than one count but fewer than ten. This chain joins TRBV12-3 or TRBV12-4 and TRBJ2-3; TRBD2 matches at 9 bases. The CDR3 length is 18 residues. V gave up 3 bases and J gave up 4 bases; unmatched junction bases: 14. CDR3 DNA sequence: TGTGCCAGCAGTTTCTCCTTTGGATTAGCGGGAGCAGCAGATACGCAGTATTTT. Its protein product is CASSFSFGLAGAADTQYF.

The chain links TRBV28 to TRBJ2-7; 7 bases agree with TRBD1. Germline V CDR1 and CDR2: MDHEN, SYDVKM. The CDR3 is 16 amino acids. J was trimmed by 0 bases and V by 5 bases; bases with no gene match: 10. CDR3 protein: CASSVTTGAVSYEQYF. In DNA form, the CDR3 reads TGTGCCAGCAGTGTCACAACAGGGGCAGTCTCCTACGAGCAGTACTTC.

This clonotype was recorded a few times. This chain links TRBV7-8 with TRBJ1-2, with 7 positions matching TRBD1. The CDR3 is 14 residues long. Germline V gene lookup returns CDR1 SGHVS and CDR2 FQNEAQ. Trimming removed 1 base from V and 5 bases from J; junction bases left unmatched: 4. The CDR3 DNA reads as TGTGCCAGCAGCTTAGTAGGGGGCAGTTATGGCTACACCTTC. This sequence encodes CASSLVGGSYGYTF.

The chain links TRBV7-2 to TRBJ1-1; TRBD1 is a possible D gene (5 bases). The germline V gene encodes CDR1 SGHTA and CDR2 FQGNSA. V lost 7 bases and J lost 1, with 10 bases in between. This CDR3 has 13 amino acids. DNA for the CDR3: TGTGCCAGCAAAACACAGGAGAACACTGAAGCTTTCTTT. Translating it yields CASKTQENTEAFF. Complete variable domain (other parts from reference TRBV7-2 and TRBJ1-1): GAGVSQSPSNKVTEKGKDVELRCDPISGHTALYWYRQSLGQGLEFLIYFQGNSAPDKSGLPSDRFSAERTGGSVSTLTIQRTQQEDSAVYLCASKTQENTEAFFGQGTRLTVV.

This clonotype was seen a handful of times. CDR3 residues: CAISESGSSYEQYF. The CDR3 DNA reads TGTGCCATCAGTGAGTCGGGCAGCTCCTACGAGCAGTACTTC. The rearrangement uses TRBV10-3 and TRBJ2-7; D unresolved. The CDR3 totals 14 residues. Trimming left V 0 bases short and J 0 bases short, with 6 bases between. The germline V gene has CDR1 ENHRY and CDR2 SYGVKD.

This chain links TRBV7-9 with TRBJ1-1; no firm D call. V was clipped by 5 bases and J by 0 bases, with 13 bases between them. CDR3 size: 15 residues. Germline CDR1 SEHNR, CDR2 FQNEAQ (reference sequence). The CDR3 DNA is TGTGCCAGCAGCATCGGAACCGTTATGAACACTGAAGCTTTCTTT. Amino acid sequence: CASSIGTVMNTEAFF.

Only a few counts were recorded for this clonotype. The CDR3 DNA reads as TGTGCCACCAGTGATTACCTATCCGGGACTAGCGGGGCCTCCTACGAGCAGTACTTC. Translating it yields CATSDYLSGTSGASYEQYF. The V gene is TRBV24-1, the J gene TRBJ2-7; TRBD2 agrees at 13 bases. This CDR3 has 19 residues. Germline-derived CDR1 and CDR2 are KGHDR and SFDVKD. V lost 2 bases, J lost 0 bases, and 9 bases stayed unmatched.

The rearrangement links TRBV5-1 to TRBJ2-7, with 10 bases aligning to TRBD2. The CDR3 covers 15 residues. Trimming removed 4 bases from V and 6 bases from J; junction bases left unmatched: 10. Germline lookup yields CDR1 SGHRS and CDR2 YFSETQ. The CDR3 reads CASSPSEAGGPEQYF. The CDR3 region has the DNA TGCGCCAGCAGCCCTAGTGAAGCGGGGGGGCCCGAGCAGTACTTC.